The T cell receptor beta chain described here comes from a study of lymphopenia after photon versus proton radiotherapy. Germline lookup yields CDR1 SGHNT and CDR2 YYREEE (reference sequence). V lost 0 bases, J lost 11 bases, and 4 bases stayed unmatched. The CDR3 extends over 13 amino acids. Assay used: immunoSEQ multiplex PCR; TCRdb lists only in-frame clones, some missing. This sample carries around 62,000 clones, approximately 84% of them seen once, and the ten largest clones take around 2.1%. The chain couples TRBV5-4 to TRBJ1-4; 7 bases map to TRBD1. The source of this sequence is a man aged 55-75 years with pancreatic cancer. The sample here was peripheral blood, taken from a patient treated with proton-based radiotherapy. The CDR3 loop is CASSLDLRGKLFF. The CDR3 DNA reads TGTGCCAGCAGCTTGGACCTCAGGGGGAAACTGTTTTTT.